This entry lists 7 T cell receptor beta chains sequenced from one sample in a study of T cell responses to AZD1222 COVID-19 vaccine. Generated by immunoSEQ multiplex PCR, the TCRdb table keeps only in-frame clones and is missing some. There are 80,000 or so clones in the sample; 90% to 95% occur only once, and about 5.2% lies in the top ten. The source was peripheral blood, collected on day 0 of AZD1222 vaccination. Source of these receptors: an adult in good health.

This chain joins TRBV2 and TRBJ2-3; maybe TRBD2 (5 bases). The CDR3 runs 15 residues. Trimming removed 3 bases at V and 6 bases at J, with 16 bases between. From germline, CDR1 is SNHLY and CDR2 FYNNEI. The CDR3 sequence is CASSDITAVEDTQYF. DNA for the CDR3: TGTGCCAGCAGTGACATTACAGCGGTGGAGGATACGCAGTATTTT.

This clone was seen only a few times. CDR3 nucleotides: TGTGCCAGCAGCGTACAGTTCACAGATACGCAGTATTTT. It translates to CASSVQFTDTQYF. The chain combines TRBV9 with TRBJ2-3; no clear D. This CDR3 is 13 amino acids long. Germline V gene lookup returns CDR1 SGDLS and CDR2 YYNGEE. Between the trimmed V and J ends, which lost 1 base and 2 bases, there was a span of 5 bases.

This sequence joins TRBV4-2 and TRBJ1-4; D uncertain. The germline gives CDR1 LGHNA, CDR2 YNFKEQ. V dropped 0 bases and J dropped 8 bases, with 7 bases sitting between them. This CDR3 contains 13 residues. The CDR3 DNA reads TGTGCCAGCAGCCAAGACGACGGCGAAAAACTGTTTTTT. Translating gives CASSQDDGEKLFF.

This clone was seen only a few times. The chain is built from TRBV11-2 and TRBJ1-2; D perhaps matches TRBD1 (6 bases). The CDR3 runs 13 residues. With 5 bases removed from V and 4 bases from J, the gap between germline ends came to 11 bases. Germline values: CDR1 SGHAT, CDR2 FQNNGV. The CDR3 spells CASSPGTFYGYTF. In nucleotides, the CDR3 is TGTGCCAGCAGCCCCGGGACATTCTATGGCTACACCTTC.

V is TRBV2 and J is TRBJ2-7; D ambiguous. This CDR3 is built from 12 residues. CDR1 and CDR2 from the germline V gene are SNHLY and FYNNEI. V was shortened by 3 bases and J by 4 bases, with 7 bases between the two germline ends. CDR3 region: CASSDTRYEQYF. The CDR3 region has the DNA TGTGCCAGCAGTGATACTCGGTACGAGCAGTACTTC. Filled out from reference TRBV2 and TRBJ2-7, the complete variable domain reads EPEVTQTPSHQVTQMGQEVILRCVPISNHLYFYWYRQILGQKVEFLVSFYNNEISEKSEIFDDQFSVERPDGSNFTLKIRSTKLEDSAMYFCASSDTRYEQYFGPGTRLTVT.

The chain joins TRBV10-3 to TRBJ2-3; TRBD1 agrees at 8 bases. CDR3 length: 17 amino acids. The germline V gene has CDR1 ENHRY and CDR2 SYGVKD. J gave up 6 bases and V 2 bases, and 13 bases lay outside the gene matches. As DNA, the CDR3 is TGTGCCATCAGTGAGAAGGGACAGGCGCTGGCAGGGGATACGCAGTATTTT. As protein: CAISEKGQALAGDTQYF.

The rearrangement links TRBV10-3 to TRBJ1-1; tentative D call: TRBD1 (5 bases). Germline V gene lookup returns CDR1 ENHRY and CDR2 SYGVKD. Trimming removed 0 bases at V and 5 bases at J, with 16 bases between. The CDR3 consists of 16 residues. CDR3 sequence (DNA): TGTGCCATCAGTGAGTCCAAAGGCAGGGACGGTACTGAAGCTTTCTTT. Amino acids: CAISESKGRDGTEAFF.